The 27 T cell receptor beta chains listed next were all sequenced from one sample in a study of T cell repertoires in cytomegalovirus infection. Antigens for these TCRs are unknown. TCRdb used MiXCR to reprocess the reads, holding one entry per CDR3 protein. The data contain 830,000 or so distinct CDR3 sequences, approximately 29% of them singletons. Material: cultured CD8+ T cells from PBMCs, obtained from culture after CMV antigen stimulation. The receptors here all came from a human donor in good health (CMV status not recorded). Some clones in this sample may be carry-over from other donors' samples.

Concerning this clonotype: A much larger clonotype is one base distant, so this may be a read error. The chain employs TRBV7-2 and TRBJ2-7; either TRBD1 or TRBD2 may supply D (5 bases each). CDR1 is SGHTA and CDR2 is FQGNSA in the germline V gene. This CDR3 region has 14 residues. CDR3 sequence: CVSSSGPQVYEQYV. The CDR3 coding sequence is TGTGTCAGCAGCTCGGGACCGCAGGTCTACGAGCAGTACGTC.

In the case of this clonotype: No conserved phenylalanine or tryptophan is present at the end of the CDR3, so a read error is the likely explanation. CDR3 nucleotide sequence: TGTGCCAGTAGTATCCCTCCGGGGCCCAAGTCGAATTACTATGGCTACACCGTC. It encodes CASSIPPGPKSNYYGYTV. The chain is built from TRBV19 and TRBJ1-2; D perhaps matches TRBD1 (5 bases). The CDR3 has 18 residues. The V and J ends lost 3 bases and 3 bases respectively, with 23 bases between them. From germline, CDR1 is LNHDA and CDR2 SQIVND (reference sequence).

This clonotype was observed a handful of times. The gene calls are TRBV7-2 and TRBJ2-7, with TRBD2 matching 9 bases. Trimming at V came to 2 bases and at J to 0 bases, leaving 11 bases not matched to a gene. CDR3 length equals 18 residues. From germline, CDR1 is SGHTA and CDR2 FQGNSA. CDR3 in DNA: TGTGCCAGCAGCTTAAATAAAATAGCGGGGGTAGGCTCCTACGAGCAGTACGTC. This encodes CASSLNKIAGVGSYEQYV.

This chain joins TRBV14 and TRBJ2-1, with 8 bases identical to TRBD1. The CDR3 runs 14 residues. Germline CDR1 reads SGHDN; CDR2 reads FVKESK. After removal of 5 bases from V and 12 bases from J, the junction contained 12 bases not matched to a gene. The CDR3 region is CASSVNGQGRLQFF. For the CDR3, the DNA is TGTGCCAGCAGCGTCAACGGACAGGGTAGGTTGCAGTTCTTC. The full variable domain, rest sourced from reference TRBV14 and TRBJ2-1, is EAGVTQFPSHSVIEKGQTVTLRCDPISGHDNLYWYRRVMGKEIKFLLHFVKESKQDESGMPNNRFLAERTGGTYSTLKVQPAELEDSGVYFCASSVNGQGRLQFFGPGTRLTVL.

This clonotype was counted between two and nine times. V is TRBV28 and J is TRBJ1-4, with 8 positions matching TRBD1. V was pared by 1 base and J by 8 bases, with 9 bases of the junction left unmatched. CDR1 and CDR2 (germline): MDHEN, SYDVKM. The CDR3 runs 16 residues. For the CDR3, the DNA is TGTGCCAGCAGTTTATCTCTGGACAGGGTTGGGGAAAAACTGTTTTTT. Protein product: CASSLSLDRVGEKLFF.

This chain joins TRBV4-1 and TRBJ1-2; D gene ambiguous. V shed 3 bases and J shed 3 bases, with 17 bases lying between them. The germline CDR1 and CDR2 sequences are MGHRA and YSYEKL. This CDR3 contains 16 residues. The CDR3 DNA is TGCGCCAGCAGCCACTTGCGGGGTGGGGAGGACTATGGCTACACCTTC. This translates into CASSHLRGGEDYGYTF.

This clonotype was seen a few times. The V and J genes are TRBV5-6 and TRBJ1-2; D might be TRBD1 (5 bases). The CDR3 runs 13 residues. Trimming shortened V by 4 bases and J by 2 bases, and 9 bases separated the two germline ends. CDR1 is SGHDT, CDR2 YYEEEE, per germline. The CDR3 nucleotides read TGTGCCAGCAGCCCCAGGGTCAACTATGGCTACACCTTC. It specifies CASSPRVNYGYTF.

In this sample, this clonotype turned up a few times. The chain uses TRBV27 and TRBJ2-7; 7 nucleotides match TRBD1. Germline V gene sequence: CDR1 MNHEY, CDR2 SMNVEV (reference sequence). The CDR3 has 14 residues. V lost 7 bases to trimming and J lost 0 bases; unmatched junction nucleotides: 6. CDR3 loop: CASKVGGRSYEQYF. The DNA of the CDR3 is TGTGCCAGCAAGGTAGGGGGCCGCTCCTACGAGCAGTACTTC.

The rearrangement uses TRBV2 and TRBJ1-2; tentative D call: TRBD1 (6 bases). V was clipped by 7 bases and J by 4 bases, with 19 bases between them. CDR1 is SNHLY, CDR2 FYNNEI, per germline. The CDR3 length is 15 residues. CDR3: CASILGGGFGYGYTF. CDR3 coding DNA: TGTGCCAGCATCCTAGGGGGAGGGTTTGGCTATGGCTACACCTTC.

This clonotype was seen just once. V and J are TRBV6-8 and TRBJ1-2; D remains unclear. CDR1 is MNHGY, CDR2 SAAAGT, per germline. This CDR3 is built from 16 residues. The V and J ends lost 2 bases and 0 bases respectively, with 13 bases between them. The CDR3 is CASSYTVYLANYGYTF. CDR3 nucleotide sequence: TGTGCCAGCAGTTACACAGTATACTTAGCTAACTATGGCTACACCTTC.

This clonotype has only a few counts. The chain has TRBV4-1 and TRBJ2-7; D not resolved. This CDR3 region has 13 residues. Germline V gene data show CDR1 as MGHRA and CDR2 as YSYEKL. Trimming shortened V by 3 bases and J by 2 bases, and 8 bases separated the two germline ends. CDR3 protein: CASSQYTTYEQYF. In nucleotides, the CDR3 is TGCGCCAGCAGCCAGTACACGACCTACGAGCAGTACTTC.

This chain uses TRBV2 with TRBJ2-2, with 7 bases that match TRBD2. This CDR3 comprises 15 residues. Germline values: CDR1 SNHLY, CDR2 FYNNEI. V shed 7 bases, J shed 0 bases, and the junction held 5 bases outside the gene matches. CDR3 sequence (DNA): TGTGCCAGCATCCTAAGCGGGGCGAACACCGGGGAGCTGTTTTTT. Protein sequence: CASILSGANTGELFF.

This clonotype was found a few times. V usage is TRBV7-6 and J usage is TRBJ1-2; unclear D gene. From germline, CDR1 is SGHVS and CDR2 FNYEAQ. Trimming removed 3 bases at V and 4 bases at J, with 9 bases between. The CDR3 runs to 13 residues. Here the CDR3 DNA reads TGTGCCAGCAGCTTTTGGCAATTCTATGGCTACACCTTC. This encodes CASSFWQFYGYTF. Full variable domain (outside the CDR3, taken from reference TRBV7-6 and TRBJ1-2): GAGVSQSPRYKVTKRGQDVALRCDPISGHVSLYWYRQALGQGPEFLTYFNYEAQQDKSGLPNDRFSAERPEGSISTLTIQRTEQRDSAMYRCASSFWQFYGYTFGSGTRLTVV.

This clonotype was counted a few times. The CDR3 DNA reads TGTGCCAGCACCCGGTCCGGGGGTGAGACCCAGTACTTC. As protein: CASTRSGGETQYF. V and J are TRBV7-6 and TRBJ2-5; tentative D call: TRBD2 (6 bases). Germline V gene lookup returns CDR1 SGHVS and CDR2 FNYEAQ. This CDR3 comprises 13 residues. The V end lost 7 bases, the J end lost 5 bases, and 14 bases lay between the germline ends.

A remark on this clonotype: One base away lies a much larger clone, so this may be a sequencing read error. The V call is TRBV7-6, the J call TRBJ2-7; D not certain. The CDR3 has 12 amino acids. In germline, CDR1 is SGHVS, CDR2 FNYEAQ. The CDR3 is CVSSLRPYEQYV. DNA of the CDR3: TGTGTCAGCAGCTTAAGACCCTACGAGCAGTACGTC.

This chain links TRBV4-1 with TRBJ2-5; 10 bases match TRBD2. J gave up 5 bases and V 0 bases, and 6 bases lay outside the gene matches. CDR1 MGHRA and CDR2 YSYEKL come from the germline V gene. The CDR3 is 16 amino acids. For the CDR3, the DNA is TGCGCCAGCAGCCAAGAAGGTAGCGGGGGGCTCGAGACCCAGTACTTC. Residues: CASSQEGSGGLETQYF.

CDR3 region: CASSESEGVYEQYF. For the CDR3, the DNA is TGTGCCAGCAGTGAATCTGAGGGGGTTTACGAGCAGTACTTC. The genes are TRBV6-1 and TRBJ2-7; tentatively, D is TRBD1 (6 bases). The germline V gene encodes CDR1 MNHNS and CDR2 SASEGT. The CDR3 is made up of 14 amino acids. V shed 2 bases and J shed 4 bases, with 12 bases lying between them.

This clonotype was counted many times. This chain joins TRBV6-2 or TRBV6-3 and TRBJ1-1; possibly TRBD1 for D (5 bases). The CDR3 length is 15 residues. From germline, CDR1 is MNHEY and CDR2 SVGEGT. Trimming removed 1 base from V and 0 bases from J, with 9 bases in between. CDR3 in DNA: TGTGCCAGCAGTTACTACCGACAGTTGAACACTGAAGCTTTCTTT. It specifies CASSYYRQLNTEAFF.

The chain uses TRBV6-6 and TRBJ2-7; D is undetermined. There are 12 residues in the CDR3. Trimming took 5 bases from V and 2 from J, leaving 7 bases between them. The germline gives CDR1 MNHNY, CDR2 SVGAGI (reference sequence). The CDR3 loop reads CASSGSPYEQYV. CDR3 in DNA: TGTGCCAGCAGTGGGTCCCCCTACGAGCAGTACGTC.

The rearrangement uses TRBV19 and TRBJ2-2; D is uncertain. This CDR3 spans 14 amino acids. The V and J ends lost 1 base and 7 bases respectively, with 10 bases between them. CDR1 is LNHDA and CDR2 is SQIVND in the germline V gene (reference sequence). CDR3 DNA: TGTGCCAGTAGTATAGTAGCCCACAACGGGGAGCTGTTTTTT. As protein: CASSIVAHNGELFF.

This clonotype occurred a few times. The gene calls are TRBV15 and TRBJ2-7; maybe TRBD2 (5 bases). Trimming shortened V by 5 bases and J by 4 bases, and 9 bases separated the two germline ends. Germline CDR1 LNHNV, CDR2 YYDKDF (reference sequence). The CDR3 is made up of 12 amino acids. The DNA of the CDR3 is TGTGCCACCAGCCAAACGGGGTACGAGCAGTACGTC. It encodes CATSQTGYEQYV.

A few counts support this clonotype. The V gene is TRBV19, the J gene TRBJ2-5, with 8 bases that match TRBD1. V lost 5 bases and J lost 4; bases outside the gene matches: 12. Per germline, CDR1 LNHDA and CDR2 SQIVND (reference sequence). CDR3 length: 16 amino acids. The CDR3 sequence: CASSSFGRGQGETQYF. The CDR3 DNA reads as TGTGCCAGTAGTTCCTTCGGCAGGGGGCAGGGAGAGACCCAGTACTTC.

This chain joins TRBV20-1 and TRBJ2-3; 8 nucleotides align to TRBD1. V was pared by 2 bases and J by 0 bases, with 10 bases of the junction left unmatched. The CDR3 spans 17 residues. CDR1 and CDR2 (germline): DFQATT, SNEGSKA (reference sequence). The CDR3 DNA is TGCAGTGCTAGACCCCGCAGGGGGCTAACTAGCACAGATACGCAGTATTTT. Amino acid sequence: CSARPRRGLTSTDTQYF.

The V and J genes are TRBV29-1 and TRBJ1-1, with 7 positions matching TRBD1. The CDR3 spans 15 residues. After removal of 7 bases from V and 3 bases from J, the junction contained 14 bases not matched to a gene. Germline V gives CDR1 SQVTM, CDR2 ANQGSEA. The CDR3 sequence is CSAQSAGQADTEAFF. Here the CDR3 DNA reads TGCAGCGCTCAATCGGCCGGACAGGCGGACACTGAAGCTTTCTTT.

The rearrangement joins TRBV27 to TRBJ1-2; 9 bases agree with TRBD1. The CDR3 runs to 15 residues. The V gene's germline CDR1 is MNHEY and CDR2 SMNVEV (reference sequence). V lost 0 bases to trimming and J lost 5 bases; unmatched junction nucleotides: 4. The CDR3 reads CASSLSKGTGYGYTF. The CDR3 DNA is TGTGCCAGCAGTTTATCGAAGGGGACAGGGTATGGCTACACCTTC.

This clonotype occurred a few times. The V and J genes are TRBV24-1 and TRBJ2-1; D is uncertain. Germline loops: CDR1 KGHDR, CDR2 SFDVKD. The CDR3 length is 13 residues. Trimming removed 3 bases from V and 4 bases from J, with 6 bases in between. The CDR3 loop reads CATSDRRYNEQFF. DNA for the CDR3: TGTGCCACCAGTGATCGACGGTACAATGAGCAGTTCTTC.

The rearrangement links TRBV5-1 to TRBJ2-6, with D maybe TRBD1 (6 bases). Germline values: CDR1 SGHRS, CDR2 YFSETQ. The CDR3 loop spans 19 amino acids. The V gene lost 4 bases and the J gene lost 0 bases, with 20 bases spanning the gap. In DNA form, the CDR3 reads TGCGCCAGCAGCGATCGACAGGCTCCCTCTACCTCTGGGGCCAACGTCCTGACTTTC. Its translation is CASSDRQAPSTSGANVLTF.